Included here is one T cell receptor beta chain sequence, with context. Its specificity is not known. These data come from a study of shared clonotypes between healthy human individuals. The study's findings and limits: Naive subsets, compared against memory subsets, generally had larger estimated richness values. Non-shared clonotypes showed lower generation probabilities than clonotypes common to all four donors.

The CD4+ fraction was divided into a CD45RA+ naive subset and a CD45RA-negative memory subset. Clones were read by immunoSEQ multiplex PCR, and TCRdb kept only the in-frame ones, dropping some. The table has 2 million to 2.5 million clones, roughly 90% seen once. What was sequenced was naive CD4+ T cells from PBMCs. Regarding subset: CD45RA+ positively selected. This sequence originates from a man younger than 35 in good health. Some clones in this sample may be carry-over from other donors' samples.

CDR3 region: CASSPDRTSGANVLTF. In DNA form, the CDR3 reads TGTGCCAGCAGTCCGGACAGGACCTCTGGGGCCAACGTCCTGACTTTC. The genes are TRBV27 and TRBJ2-6; 7 bases fit TRBD1. V was clipped by 5 bases and J by 0 bases; unmatched bases: 4. The CDR3 length is 16 residues. The germline gives CDR1 MNHEY, CDR2 SMNVEV (reference sequence).